This T cell receptor (beta chain) was recovered during a study of shared clonotypes between healthy human individuals. The study, taken as a whole, reports: Generally, naive subsets came out with larger estimated richness than memory subsets. Sampling involved blood alone; tissue repertoires likely differ. Generation probability values for non-shared clonotypes were lower than those for clonotypes shared by all four donors.

Regarding this clone: Its specificity is unknown.

All donors qualified as healthy HIV-negative adults and had experienced no recent acute infections or vaccinations. The method was immunoSEQ multiplex PCR; TCRdb's version includes in-frame clones alone and lacks a portion of them. The repertoire includes some 500,000 clones, around 95% of them detected once, and about 0.068% sits in the top ten. The receptor comes from a young woman in good health. Material: naive CD4+ T cells sorted from blood. Subset defined: CD45RA+ positively selected.

The CDR3 spells CASRLTSGAHYEQYF. The DNA of the CDR3 is TGTGCCAGCAGACTTACTAGCGGGGCACACTACGAGCAGTACTTC. The rearrangement links TRBV6-5 to TRBJ2-7, with 10 bases that match TRBD2. The germline V gene has CDR1 MNHEY and CDR2 SVGAGI. The CDR3 extends over 15 amino acids. J lost 3 bases, V lost 6 bases, and 8 bases had no gene match.